This T cell receptor beta chain was documented in a study of T cells after yellow fever vaccination. Study observations and caveats: The booster response re-showed most primary clones: 96% CD4, around 90% CD8. Compared with primary, the secondary response was weaker and peaked at day 5, not 15. Abundant clonotypes from the bulk population could have been carried over as contaminants into FACS-sorted repertoires.

For this clonotype: Antigen: not known.

The length of the CDR3 is 11 residues. V lost 3 bases, J lost 12 bases, and 9 bases lay in between. TCR cDNA was made by 5'RACE template switching, adding a universal primer site and UMIs. TCRdb reanalysed the 5' RACE reads using MiXCR and keeps one entry per CDR3 protein. Found here are nearly 350,000 distinct CDR3 sequences, 8.1% of them singletons; the top ten hold under 20%. The genes are TRBV12-3 or TRBV12-4 and TRBJ2-1, with D tentatively TRBD2 (5 bases). Sequenced material: PBMCs, taken about 49 days after the first yellow fever vaccination. The TCR was taken from a man aged 18 to 29 who received the YFV17D yellow fever vaccine. The CDR3 spells CASSFPGVQFF. The CDR3 nucleotides read TGTGCCAGCAGTTTCCCCGGGGTGCAGTTCTTC.